This T cell receptor (beta chain) was found in a study of T cell repertoires in cytomegalovirus infection. Study context: Public TCR beta signature analysis indicated the presence of both CMV infection and matching HLA type.

TCRdb used MiXCR to reprocess the reads, holding one entry per CDR3 protein. The table has hundreds of thousands of distinct CDR3 sequences, 20% to 25% seen once. Germline V lookup: CDR1 KGHSH, CDR2 LQKENI. The germline V and J ends were trimmed by 0 bases and 3 bases, with 11 bases remaining between them. This CDR3 has 15 residues. A word on this clonotype: Its antigen is unknown.

Study-wide results and limits: There were HLA-C-restricted CMV-specific TCR beta clonotypes dominating the ex vivo response. CMV carriers with the relevant HLA were identified by cumulative public TCR beta family frequency.

Sequenced input: CD8+ T cells from PBMCs. The source is a human donor in good health (CMV status not recorded). Some clones in this sample may be carry-over from other donors' samples. V is TRBV18 and J is TRBJ2-5, with D possibly TRBD2 on 5 matching bases. CDR3 protein: CASSPPTLEEETQYF. CDR3 DNA sequence: TGTGCCAGCTCACCACCCACACTGGAGGAAGAGACCCAGTACTTC. The full variable domain, its missing parts supplied by reference TRBV18 and TRBJ2-5, is NAGVMQNPRHLVRRRGQEARLRCSPMKGHSHVYWYRQLPEEGLKFMVYLQKENIIDESGMPKERFSAEFPKEGPSILRIQQVVRGDSAAYFCASSPPTLEEETQYFGPGTRLLVL.